The 20 T cell receptor beta chains below were found in one sample sequenced in a study of control samples from healthy donors and cancer patients. This table comes from immunoSEQ multiplex PCR, and its TCRdb copy is limited to in-frame clones, with some not included. The sample records about 59,000 clones, roughly 90% being singletons. Specimen: PBMCs. The receptors shown here come from a man aged 40-49 years with colorectal cancer.

The rearrangement uses TRBV19 and TRBJ2-7; a weak D match, TRBD2 (5 bases). Per germline, CDR1 LNHDA and CDR2 SQIVND (reference sequence). This CDR3 region has 15 residues. V lost 2 bases to trimming and J lost 7 bases, with 18 bases between them. The CDR3 bases are TGTGCCAGTAGTATATTCTCGGGATCTCACTGGGAGCAGTACTTC. Translation gives CASSIFSGSHWEQYF.

The rearrangement uses TRBV18 and TRBJ1-4; D gene uncertain. V was clipped by 3 bases and J by 6 bases, with 8 bases between them. From germline, CDR1 is KGHSH and CDR2 LQKENI. CDR3 length: 13 amino acids. CDR3 bases: TGTGCCAGCTCACCCAGACAAGATGAAAAACTGTTTTTT. Its protein product is CASSPRQDEKLFF.

The CDR3 coding sequence is TGTGCCAGCAGCTTGGGTGGGACAGGCTACAATGAGCAGTTCTTC. Amino acid sequence: CASSLGGTGYNEQFF. V is TRBV5-4 and J is TRBJ2-1, with TRBD1 matching 8 bases. This CDR3 has 15 amino acids. Trimming cost V 0 bases and J 3 bases; bases outside gene matches: 2. Germline V gives CDR1 SGHNT, CDR2 YYREEE (reference sequence).

The V call is TRBV19, the J call TRBJ2-1, with 9 bases aligning to TRBD1. The germline gives CDR1 LNHDA, CDR2 SQIVND (reference sequence). The V gene end was trimmed by 10 bases and the J gene end by 3 bases; junction bases not matched to a gene: 7. The CDR3 is 14 residues long. CDR3 amino acids: CATNDRGYYNEQFF. As DNA, the CDR3 is TGTGCCACCAACGACAGGGGGTACTACAATGAGCAGTTCTTC.

The genes are TRBV30 and TRBJ2-3; D possibly corresponds to TRBD2 (5 bases). Germline CDR1 and CDR2: GTSNPN and SVGIG (reference sequence). The CDR3 covers 14 residues. V was shortened by 2 bases and J by 3 bases, with 12 bases between the two germline ends. The CDR3 DNA follows: TGTGCCTGGAGTCGGCCCCCGGGGACAGATACGCAGTATTTT. This codes for CAWSRPPGTDTQYF.

The V call is TRBV5-4, the J call TRBJ2-7; D possibly uses TRBD1 or TRBD2 (5 bases each). Germline CDR1 SGHNT, CDR2 YYREEE (reference sequence). Trimming removed 0 bases from V and 5 bases from J, with 12 bases in between. The CDR3 runs 14 residues. CDR3 protein: CASSLASGRDEQYF. The CDR3 DNA is TGTGCCAGCAGCTTGGCATCGGGACGGGACGAGCAGTACTTC. The entire variable domain, with the rest obtained from reference TRBV5-4 and TRBJ2-7, is as follows: ETGVTQSPTHLIKTRGQQVTLRCSSQSGHNTVSWYQQALGQGPQFIFQYYREEENGRGNFPPRFSGLQFPNYSSELNVNALELDDSALYLCASSLASGRDEQYFGPGTRLTVT.

The genes are TRBV6-1 and TRBJ2-5; D is ambiguous. The CDR3 runs to 13 residues. Looked up from germline, CDR1 is MNHNS and CDR2 is SASEGT. The V end lost 2 bases, the J end lost 5 bases, and 9 bases lay between the germline ends. The CDR3 here is CASSELSTETQYF. Here the CDR3 DNA reads TGTGCCAGCAGTGAACTGTCGACGGAGACCCAGTACTTC.

The chain has TRBV6-5 and TRBJ1-1; D ambiguous. Per germline, CDR1 MNHEY and CDR2 SVGAGI. Trimming took 0 bases from V and 1 from J, leaving 9 bases between them. The CDR3 length is 15 residues. The chain's CDR3 is CASSYSGRKNTEAFF. In DNA, the CDR3 is TGTGCCAGCAGTTACTCCGGACGAAAGAACACTGAAGCTTTCTTT.

This chain uses TRBV7-2 with TRBJ1-4, with D tentatively TRBD1 (5 bases). The V and J ends lost 2 bases and 1 base respectively, with 20 bases between them. Germline V gene lookup returns CDR1 SGHTA and CDR2 FQGNSA. This CDR3 spans 19 amino acids. The CDR3 loop is CASSLSRGADHLTNEKLFF. In DNA, the CDR3 is TGTGCCAGCAGCTTAAGCCGAGGGGCAGATCACTTAACTAATGAAAAACTGTTTTTT.

J is TRBJ1-5 and V is TRBV12-3 or TRBV12-4; D unresolved. This CDR3 has 13 residues. V was trimmed by 6 bases and J by 0 bases, leaving 6 bases between them. The chain's CDR3 is CASRNYSNQPQHF. The CDR3 DNA reads as TGTGCCAGCAGAAATTATAGCAATCAGCCCCAGCATTTT.

The chain joins TRBV20-1 to TRBJ1-1; 8 bases are shared with TRBD1. CDR3 length equals 11 residues. Germline V gene sequence: CDR1 DFQATT, CDR2 SNEGSKA (reference sequence). Trimming removed 2 bases from V and 8 bases from J; junction bases left unmatched: 1. The CDR3 DNA is TGCAGTGCTAGATGGACAGGGGAAGCTTTCTTT. Its protein is CSARWTGEAFF.

This clone was counted a single time. The V and J genes are TRBV5-4 and TRBJ2-5; maybe TRBD2 (5 bases). Trimming removed 2 bases from V and 5 bases from J, with 16 bases in between. The CDR3 contains 15 residues. Germline values: CDR1 SGHNT, CDR2 YYREEE (reference sequence). CDR3 DNA: TGTGCCAGCAGCTTAAGAAAGAATTCGGGGGAGACCCAGTACTTC. It codes for CASSLRKNSGETQYF.

This clone was observed once. The V and J genes are TRBV7-2 and TRBJ2-7; 8 bases are a match to TRBD2. V was clipped by 4 bases and J by 4 bases; unmatched bases: 21. Germline V lookup: CDR1 SGHTA, CDR2 FQGNSA. The length of the CDR3 is 19 residues. CDR3 in amino acids: CASSSKELVGRGVEYEQYF. In nucleotides, the CDR3 is TGTGCCAGCAGCTCGAAGGAACTCGTGGGGCGGGGGGTAGAGTACGAGCAGTACTTC.

The V call is TRBV4-3, the J call TRBJ1-2; weak D call: TRBD1 (5 bases). Trimming took off 0 bases at V and 4 bases at J, with 15 bases between the two ends. Germline lookup yields CDR1 LGHNA and CDR2 YSLEER. CDR3 length equals 16 residues. The CDR3, as DNA: TGCGCCAGCAGCCAAGATTATAAGGGGCCAAGCTATGGCTACACCTTC. As protein: CASSQDYKGPSYGYTF.

V and J are TRBV7-2 and TRBJ1-5, with D maybe TRBD1 (6 bases). Germline values: CDR1 SGHTA, CDR2 FQGNSA. V lost 5 bases and J lost 4, with 15 bases in between. This CDR3 has 15 amino acids. The CDR3 coding sequence is TGTGCCAGCAGCGCCACAGGGTGGGGGAATCAGCCCCAGCATTTT. Its protein is CASSATGWGNQPQHF.

The V gene is TRBV7-9, the J gene TRBJ1-2; D call uncertain. Germline V gene sequence: CDR1 SEHNR, CDR2 FQNEAQ (reference sequence). This CDR3 has 10 residues. Between the trimmed V and J ends, which lost 11 bases and 4 bases, there was a span of 8 bases. Here the CDR3 DNA reads TGTGCCCTCGACGCCTATGGCTACACCTTC. Its protein is CALDAYGYTF.

The V gene is TRBV3-1 (or the pseudogene TRBV3-2), the J gene TRBJ2-6, with unresolved D. Deletions cut 8 bases from V and 0 bases from J, with 5 bases between. The germline gives CDR1 LGHDT, CDR2 YNNKEL (reference sequence). There are 13 residues in the CDR3. The DNA of the CDR3 is TGTGCCAGCTTCCTCTCTGGGGCCAACGTCCTGACTTTC. Translation gives CASFLSGANVLTF.

The genes are TRBV7-3 and TRBJ2-2; the match to TRBD1 covers 7 bases. With 0 bases clipped from V and 6 bases from J, the junction kept 4 bases outside the gene matches. Germline assignment: CDR1 SGHTA and CDR2 FQGTGA. This CDR3 is 15 amino acids long. The CDR3 loop is CASSLTRQGAGELFF. Here the CDR3 DNA reads TGTGCCAGCAGCTTAACCAGGCAGGGGGCCGGGGAGCTGTTTTTT.

The genes are TRBV18 and TRBJ2-5, with TRBD2 as a possible D gene (5 bases). The germline gives CDR1 KGHSH, CDR2 LQKENI. With 2 bases removed from V and 1 base from J, the gap between germline ends came to 8 bases. This CDR3 comprises 14 residues. CDR3 DNA sequence: TGTGCCAGCTCACCAGCGGGCCTCCAAGAGACCCAGTACTTC. This encodes CASSPAGLQETQYF.

This rearrangement joins TRBV5-1 to TRBJ1-2; D is unresolved. The V and J ends lost 7 bases and 4 bases respectively, with 11 bases between them. Germline values: CDR1 SGHRS, CDR2 YFSETQ. CDR3 size: 12 residues. The CDR3 bases are TGCGCCAGCTCCCCGACCCGCTATGGCTACACCTTC. This codes for CASSPTRYGYTF.